This is a list of T cell receptor beta chains from one sample in a study of early T cells in non-severe SARS-CoV-2 infection. TCRdb re-analysed the 5' RACE reads in MiXCR, keeping a single row per CDR3 protein. Here the sample spans 70,000 or so distinct CDR3 sequences, 12% being singletons. Sequenced input: whole blood. Source of these receptors: an adult who was a healthcare worker with PCR-confirmed SARS-CoV-2 infection or an uninfected control (not recorded which). Both conserved end residues are part of each CDR3. Fields, in order: V gene, D gene, CDR3 length, clone size, J gene, CDR3 protein, CDR3 DNA. D genes are given only for firm matches. Rows may omit the clone size; those that give it use once, few, many or a size class.

v_gene: TRBV10-3
d_gene: NA
len: 15
abundance: few
j_gene: TRBJ2-1
CDR3aa: CAISDLGGSYNEQFF
CDR3nt: TGTGCCATCAGTGACCTAGGGGGCTCCTACAATGAGCAGTTCTTC

v_gene: TRBV7-9
d_gene: NA
len: 16
abundance: few
j_gene: TRBJ1-5
CDR3aa: CASRGGRTYSNQPQHF
CDR3nt: TGTGCCAGCCGGGGGGGCAGGACGTATAGCAATCAGCCCCAGCATTTT

v_gene: TRBV6-1
d_gene: NA
len: 14
abundance: few
j_gene: TRBJ1-1
CDR3aa: CASRNPGGYTEAFF
CDR3nt: TGTGCCAGCAGAAATCCCGGGGGCTACACTGAAGCTTTCTTT

v_gene: TRBV29-1
d_gene: NA
len: 13
abundance: medium-sized
j_gene: TRBJ1-2
CDR3aa: CSAAGEYADGYTF
CDR3nt: TGCAGCGCCGCGGGCGAGTATGCAGATGGCTACACCTTC

v_gene: TRBV3-1
d_gene: NA
len: 14
abundance: many
j_gene: TRBJ1-5
CDR3aa: CASSHEAGVQPQHF
CDR3nt: TGTGCCAGCAGCCACGAAGCAGGGGTTCAGCCCCAGCATTTT

v_gene: TRBV7-2
d_gene: NA
len: 13
abundance: NA
j_gene: TRBJ2-5
CDR3aa: CASSFRGVETQYF
CDR3nt: TGTGCCAGCAGCTTCCGGGGCGTAGAGACCCAGTACTTC

v_gene: TRBV29-1
d_gene: TRBD2
len: 15
abundance: NA
j_gene: TRBJ2-7
CDR3aa: CSVTNLAGGTREQYF
CDR3nt: TGCAGCGTTACCAACCTAGCGGGGGGGACTCGGGAGCAGTACTTC

v_gene: TRBV12-3/TRBV12-4
d_gene: NA
len: 12
abundance: many
j_gene: TRBJ1-3
CDR3aa: CASSLSGNTIYF
CDR3nt: TGTGCCAGCAGTCTCTCCGGAAACACCATATATTTT

v_gene: TRBV7-2
d_gene: TRBD2
len: 14
abundance: NA
j_gene: TRBJ2-1
CDR3aa: CASSLLAGVGEQFF
CDR3nt: TGTGCCAGCAGCTTACTAGCGGGGGTTGGGGAGCAGTTCTTC

v_gene: TRBV6-5
d_gene: NA
len: 12
abundance: NA
j_gene: TRBJ2-7
CDR3aa: CASVGEGYEQYF
CDR3nt: TGTGCCAGCGTCGGAGAGGGCTACGAGCAGTACTTC

v_gene: TRBV4-3
d_gene: TRBD1
len: 13
abundance: few
j_gene: TRBJ2-3
CDR3aa: CASSRGQGATQYF
CDR3nt: TGCGCCAGCAGCCGGGGACAGGGGGCTACGCAGTATTTT

v_gene: TRBV10-1
d_gene: NA
len: 13
abundance: few
j_gene: TRBJ2-5
CDR3aa: CASTYREQETQYF
CDR3nt: TGCGCCAGCACCTACAGGGAGCAAGAGACCCAGTACTTC

v_gene: TRBV11-3
d_gene: NA
len: 15
abundance: few
j_gene: TRBJ2-2
CDR3aa: CASSLGSTDTGELFF
CDR3nt: TGTGCCAGCAGCCTTGGGTCAACGGACACCGGGGAGCTGTTTTTT

v_gene: TRBV6-1
d_gene: NA
len: 15
abundance: few
j_gene: TRBJ2-3
CDR3aa: CASSEDSRSTDTQYF
CDR3nt: TGTGCCAGCAGTGAAGACAGCCGAAGCACAGATACGCAGTATTTT

v_gene: TRBV6-1
d_gene: TRBD1
len: 14
abundance: few
j_gene: TRBJ2-3
CDR3aa: CASRRDRGADTQYF
CDR3nt: TGTGCCAGCAGGAGGGACAGGGGAGCAGATACGCAGTATTTT

v_gene: TRBV7-2
d_gene: NA
len: 14
abundance: few
j_gene: TRBJ1-2
CDR3aa: CASSISDSLYGYTF
CDR3nt: TGTGCCAGCAGCATCTCGGACAGCCTCTATGGCTACACCTTC

v_gene: TRBV27
d_gene: TRBD1
len: 14
abundance: many
j_gene: TRBJ1-1
CDR3aa: CACSRDRGWTEAFF
CDR3nt: TGTGCCTGCAGCCGGGACAGGGGGTGGACTGAAGCTTTCTTT

v_gene: TRBV5-1
d_gene: TRBD1
len: 15
abundance: NA
j_gene: TRBJ1-1
CDR3aa: CASSRRGQQNTEAFF
CDR3nt: TGCGCCAGCAGCCGGAGGGGACAGCAGAACACTGAAGCTTTCTTT

v_gene: TRBV12-3/TRBV12-4
d_gene: NA
len: 15
abundance: NA
j_gene: TRBJ1-2
CDR3aa: CASSYYGAVDYGYTF
CDR3nt: TGTGCCAGCAGTTATTATGGGGCAGTGGACTATGGCTACACCTTC

v_gene: TRBV7-8
d_gene: NA
len: 16
abundance: NA
j_gene: TRBJ1-1
CDR3aa: CASSLVPSMDRDEAFF
CDR3nt: TGTGCCAGCAGCTTAGTCCCCTCTATGGACAGAGATGAAGCTTTCTTT

v_gene: TRBV20-1
d_gene: NA
len: 18
abundance: many
j_gene: TRBJ2-6
CDR3aa: CSARVAREEIGGANVLTF
CDR3nt: TGCAGTGCTAGAGTAGCCAGGGAGGAGATAGGTGGGGCCAACGTCCTGACTTTC

v_gene: TRBV12-3/TRBV12-4
d_gene: NA
len: 13
abundance: NA
j_gene: TRBJ1-2
CDR3aa: CASSLGRGVGYTF
CDR3nt: TGTGCCAGCAGTTTAGGCCGTGGCGTTGGCTACACCTTC

v_gene: TRBV18
d_gene: TRBD1
len: 16
abundance: few
j_gene: TRBJ2-7
CDR3aa: CASSFQSGTAPDEQYF
CDR3nt: TGTGCCAGCTCATTCCAATCCGGGACAGCACCTGACGAGCAGTACTTC

v_gene: TRBV5-1
d_gene: NA
len: 14
abundance: NA
j_gene: TRBJ1-1
CDR3aa: CASSSGVGSTEAFF
CDR3nt: TGCGCCAGCAGCTCTGGCGTGGGTAGTACTGAAGCTTTCTTT

v_gene: TRBV7-9
d_gene: TRBD1
len: 15
abundance: NA
j_gene: TRBJ2-3
CDR3aa: CASSLTATGGDTQYF
CDR3nt: TGTGCCAGCAGCTTGACTGCCACAGGGGGAGATACGCAGTATTTT

v_gene: TRBV6-5
d_gene: NA
len: 15
abundance: many
j_gene: TRBJ1-2
CDR3aa: CASSYTWTDLDGYTF
CDR3nt: TGTGCCAGCAGTTACACCTGGACAGATCTAGATGGCTACACCTTC

v_gene: TRBV27
d_gene: NA
len: 13
abundance: many
j_gene: TRBJ1-2
CDR3aa: CASGTLGSYGYTF
CDR3nt: TGTGCCAGTGGGACATTGGGGTCCTATGGCTACACCTTC

v_gene: TRBV28
d_gene: NA
len: 13
abundance: many
j_gene: TRBJ2-1
CDR3aa: CASSIQGRNEQFF
CDR3nt: TGTGCCAGCAGCATCCAGGGACGGAATGAGCAGTTCTTC

v_gene: TRBV24-1
d_gene: NA
len: 16
abundance: many
j_gene: TRBJ2-7
CDR3aa: CATSPPHGRATYEQYF
CDR3nt: TGTGCCACCAGTCCACCACACGGAAGGGCAACCTACGAGCAGTACTTC